A selection of T cell receptor beta chains follows, all from one sample in a study of blood T cell repertoires in COVID-19. Sequenced by immunoSEQ multiplex PCR; TCRdb stores in-frame clones only, minus some. Counted here are more than 65,000 clones, around 84% occurring once; the ten biggest clones make up about a fifth. The sequencing sample was made of peripheral blood. The receptors come from a woman between 50 and 59 years old with acute or convalescent COVID-19. Each CDR3 is given with its conserved first and last residue.

j_gene: TRBJ2-1
v_gene: TRBV7-8
CDR3aa: CASRHGGSSYNEQFF

j_gene: TRBJ1-5
v_gene: TRBV10-3
CDR3aa: CAISDKDRGQPQHF

j_gene: TRBJ1-4
v_gene: TRBV27
CDR3aa: CASSSSGYMKNLVF

j_gene: TRBJ1-5
v_gene: TRBV19
CDR3aa: CASSTLYGNQPQHF

j_gene: TRBJ2-5
v_gene: TRBV21-1
CDR3aa: CASSKGGRFQETQYF

j_gene: TRBJ2-7
v_gene: TRBV5-1
CDR3aa: CASSSGTGMVYEQYF

j_gene: TRBJ2-1
v_gene: TRBV5-8
CDR3aa: CANIQQGNEQFF

j_gene: TRBJ1-1
v_gene: TRBV5-1
CDR3aa: CASSVYSGMNTEAFF

j_gene: TRBJ2-7
v_gene: TRBV28
CDR3aa: CASTMPRDPKSTPTYEQYF

j_gene: TRBJ2-7
v_gene: TRBV6-2/TRBV6-3
CDR3aa: CASSRPPSYEQYF

j_gene: TRBJ2-1
v_gene: TRBV5-1
CDR3aa: CASSLILAGGQNEQFF

j_gene: TRBJ2-1
v_gene: TRBV3-1/TRBV3-2
CDR3aa: CASSQLLSGELNEQFF

j_gene: TRBJ2-3
v_gene: TRBV5-1
CDR3aa: CASSSGTKVTDTQYF

j_gene: TRBJ2-1
v_gene: TRBV27
CDR3aa: CASRGRGLRLAGDNEQFF

j_gene: TRBJ2-1
v_gene: TRBV6-2/TRBV6-3
CDR3aa: CASSYNIPSYNEQFF

j_gene: TRBJ1-2
v_gene: TRBV5-5
CDR3aa: CASSSTGTYGYTF